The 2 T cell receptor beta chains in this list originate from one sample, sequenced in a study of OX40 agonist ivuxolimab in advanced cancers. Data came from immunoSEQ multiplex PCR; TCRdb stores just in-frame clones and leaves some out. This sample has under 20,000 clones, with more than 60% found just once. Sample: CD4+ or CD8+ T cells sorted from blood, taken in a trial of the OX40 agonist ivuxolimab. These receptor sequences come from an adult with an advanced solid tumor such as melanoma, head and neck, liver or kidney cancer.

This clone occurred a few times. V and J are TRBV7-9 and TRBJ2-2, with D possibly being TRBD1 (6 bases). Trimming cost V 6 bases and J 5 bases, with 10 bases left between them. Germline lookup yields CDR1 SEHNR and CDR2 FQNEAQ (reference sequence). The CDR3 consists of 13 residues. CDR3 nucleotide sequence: TGTGCCAGCAGTCCAGGGGAGACCGGGGAGCTGTTTTTT. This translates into CASSPGETGELFF. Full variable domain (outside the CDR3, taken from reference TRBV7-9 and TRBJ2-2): DTGVSQNPRHKITKRGQNVTFRCDPISEHNRLYWYRQTLGQGPEFLTYFQNEAQLEKSRLLSDRFSAERPKGSFSTLEIQRTEQGDSAMYLCASSPGETGELFFGEGSRLTVL.

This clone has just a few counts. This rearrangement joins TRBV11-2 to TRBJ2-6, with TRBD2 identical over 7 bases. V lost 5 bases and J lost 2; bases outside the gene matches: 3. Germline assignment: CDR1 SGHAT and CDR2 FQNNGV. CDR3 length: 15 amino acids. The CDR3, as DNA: TGTGCCAGCAGCATAACTAGCGCTGGGGCCAACGTCCTGACTTTC. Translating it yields CASSITSAGANVLTF.